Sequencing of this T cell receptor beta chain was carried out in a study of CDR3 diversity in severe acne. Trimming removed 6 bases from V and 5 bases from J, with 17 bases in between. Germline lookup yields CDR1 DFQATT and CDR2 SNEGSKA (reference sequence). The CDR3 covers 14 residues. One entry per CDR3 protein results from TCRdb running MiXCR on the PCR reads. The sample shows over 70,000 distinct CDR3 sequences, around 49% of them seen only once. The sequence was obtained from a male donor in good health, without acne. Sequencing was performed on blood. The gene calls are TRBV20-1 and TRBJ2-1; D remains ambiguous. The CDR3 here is CSASNTYGDNEQFF. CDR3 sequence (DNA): TGCAGTGCCAGCAACACCTATGGGGACAATGAGCAGTTCTTC.